The 10 T cell receptor delta chains below all came from one sample that was sequenced in a study of γδ T cells in repeated Plasmodium falciparum infection. TCRdb applied CATT to the multiplex PCR reads for clone calling. The data show 85,000 to 90,000 delta-chain clones, about 1.5% seen once. Gammadelta T cells were flow-sorted from PBMC into Vgamma9/Vdelta2+ and Vdelta2-negative populations for bulk analysis. Sequencing was done on a sample of gamma-delta T cells from blood. The source is a pool of human donors (malaria-infected and uninfected, not separated).

Worth noting for this clone: The protein recorded in TCRdb matches a much larger clone and deviates from this DNA's translation at residue 16, suggesting a read error; the protein here is obtained by translating the DNA. The chain recombines TRDV2 with TRDJ1; 11 bases map to TRDD3. The J gene is absent in TCRdb and was assigned here via DNA matching to germline. The CDR3 length is 22 residues. From germline, CDR1 is GEAIGNYY and CDR2 EKD. Trimming took 2 bases from V and 1 from J; bases not matched to a gene: 23. The chain's CDR3 is CACDIGGSYNQLGDKSTDKLIF. Here the CDR3 DNA reads TGTGCCTGTGACATTGGGGGCTCCTACAATCAACTGGGGGATAAGTCCACCGATAAACTCATCTTT.

The chain links TRDV1 to TRDJ2, with TRDD3 matching over 11 bases. TCRdb lists no J gene, so it was determined here by aligning the DNA to germline. Germline CDR1 reads TSWWSYY; CDR2 reads QGS. The CDR3 has 21 amino acids. V lost 4 bases and J lost 6; bases outside the gene matches: 22. In DNA, the CDR3 is TGTGCTCTTGGGGGTACCTTCCTAGCTGTTCTGGGGGATACTCTGGCAGCACAACTCTTCTTT. It codes for CALGGTFLAVLGDTLAAQLFF.

At least ten counts were recorded for this clone. The protein TCRdb gives is from a much larger clone and does not agree with this DNA's translation at residue 4, likely a read error; the protein shown here comes from the DNA. The chain is built from TRDV2 and TRDJ1, with no clear D. Here the J gene came from matching the DNA to germline, since TCRdb omits it. The germline gives CDR1 GEAIGNYY, CDR2 EKD. The CDR3 has 14 amino acids. In DNA form, the CDR3 reads TGTGCCTGTGGCACCGGGCGTGACACCGATAAACTCATCTTT. Translation: CACGTGRDTDKLIF.

This clone has only a few counts. This likely reflects a read error, since a far larger clone is one base away. Different DNA sequences within this sample yield the same CDR3. The chain joins TRDV1 to TRDJ1, with unresolved D. This CDR3 is built from 14 residues. CDR1 is TSWWSYY, CDR2 QGS, per germline. Here the CDR3 DNA reads TGTGCTCTTGGGGAACTCCCCCGCACCGATAAACTCATCTTC. Encoded protein: CALGELPRTDKLIF.

A remark on this clone: A read error is the likely source, as a far larger clone sits one nucleotide away. Other nucleotide sequences from this sample produce the same CDR3. The genes are TRDV2 and TRDJ1; the D is unclear. Here the J gene came from matching the DNA to germline, since TCRdb omits it. The germline V gene has CDR1 GEAIGNYY and CDR2 EKD. V dropped 3 bases and J dropped 3 bases, with 19 bases sitting between them. This CDR3 is built from 16 residues. CDR3 in amino acids: CACDQCRPSKPDKLIF. The CDR3 DNA reads as TGTGCCTGTGACCAGTGCCGCCCCTCCAAGCCCGATAAACTCATCTTT.

For this clone: It differs at one base from a far larger clone, so likely a read error. At the DNA level, this CDR3 is encoded by other sequences in the same sample as well. The V gene is listed as TRDV1; no J gene was called; TRDD3, the table's D call, lacks a check against the DNA. Germline CDR1 TSWWSYY, CDR2 QGS. CDR3 length equals 16 residues. The CDR3 reads CALGETPHRARVKLIF. The CDR3 coding sequence is TGTGCTCTTGGGGAAACGCCCCACCGCGCGAGGGTGAAACTCATCTTC.

Comments on this clone: For this DNA, TCRdb reports the protein of a much larger clone, which diverges at residue 13, most likely from a read error; the protein presented here is translated directly from the DNA. This sequence joins TRDV1 and TRDJ1; 9 bases match TRDD3. The J gene comes from matching the DNA to germline here; TCRdb lacks it. With 1 base clipped from V and 3 bases from J, the junction kept 12 bases outside the gene matches. Germline CDR1 is TSWWSYY and CDR2 is QGS. The CDR3 sequence is 18 residues long. The CDR3 loop is CALGEQHLELGEPDKLIF. The CDR3, as DNA: TGTGCTCTTGGGGAACAACACCTCGAACTGGGGGAGCCCGATAAACTCATCTTT.

In regard to this clone: TCRdb shows a much larger clone's protein in place of this DNA's translation, and the two differ at residue 5, likely through a read error; the protein shown is translated from the DNA. The chain is built from TRDV3 and TRDJ1, with D perhaps TRDD2 (6 bases). CDR3 length equals 12 residues. Germline loops: CDR1 TVYSNPD, CDR2 GDNSRS (reference sequence). The V gene lost 2 bases and the J gene lost 4 bases, with 11 bases spanning the gap. The CDR3 sequence is CAFESYGDKLIF. The CDR3 nucleotides read TGTGCCTTTGAATCCTACGGCGATAAACTCATCTTT.

Concerning this clone: The protein TCRdb gives is from a much larger clone and does not agree with this DNA's translation at residue 10, likely a read error; the protein shown here comes from the DNA. This rearrangement joins TRDV1 to TRDJ1; 11 bases fit TRDD3. Trimming cost V 1 base and J 9 bases; bases outside gene matches: 19. This CDR3 contains 19 residues. From germline, CDR1 is TSWWSYY and CDR2 QGS. The CDR3 coding sequence is TGTGCTCTTGGGGAACGTATCCTTTTGTGCTGGGGGATACAGGGAGAACTCATCTTT. It yields the protein CALGERILLCWGIQGELIF.

Worth noting for this clone: A far larger clone is one nucleotide away, so this likely arose from a read error. The sample contains more than one DNA sequence encoding this CDR3. V is TRDV2 and J is TRDJ1; the D gene is possibly TRDD3 (5 bases). CDR1 is GEAIGNYY, CDR2 EKD, per germline. The V gene lost 4 bases and the J gene lost 0 bases, with 14 bases spanning the gap. The CDR3 covers 15 residues. CDR3 amino acids: CACEPLGDYTDKLIF. DNA for the CDR3: TGTGCCTGTGAGCCTCTGGGTGATTACACCGATAAACTCATCTTT.